Below, 11 T cell receptor beta chains from the same sample are listed, as sequenced in a study of graft-versus-host responses after intestinal transplantation. These receptors are not linked to any known antigen. Profiling relied on immunoSEQ multiplex PCR, and the TCRdb table lists in-frame clones only, not all of them. The sample holds about 120,000 clones, 93% seen once. This material consisted of unstimulated CD8+ T cells sorted from spleen or lymph node cells, taken before transplant. All receptors come from a human donor who was the organ donor for an intestinal transplant.

This clone was counted a single time. CDR3 in DNA: TGTGCCACCAACGAAATGGGGACTTTCTACAATGAGCAGTTCTTC. Protein sequence: CATNEMGTFYNEQFF. The gene calls are TRBV15 and TRBJ2-1, with D possibly TRBD2 on 6 matching bases. Germline loops: CDR1 LNHNV, CDR2 YYDKDF (reference sequence). The CDR3 is 15 residues long. Trimming cost V 7 bases and J 3 bases, with 16 bases left between them.

This sequence joins TRBV6-5 and TRBJ1-2; no reliable D call. Germline assignment: CDR1 MNHEY and CDR2 SVGAGI. This CDR3 is 11 amino acids long. Trimming took off 0 bases at V and 9 bases at J, with 5 bases between the two ends. The CDR3 DNA is TGTGCCAGCAGTTACTCGCTCCGCTACACCTTC. This translates into CASSYSLRYTF.

The CDR3 spells CASSDSKVGGNQPQHF. The CDR3 DNA reads as TGTGCCAGCAGTGACTCGAAGGTTGGTGGCAATCAGCCCCAGCATTTT. This rearrangement joins TRBV6-4 to TRBJ1-5; D is ambiguous. Trimming shortened V by 0 bases and J by 2 bases, and 11 bases separated the two germline ends. The length of the CDR3 is 16 residues. Germline CDR1 is MRHNA and CDR2 is SNTAGT.

The chain recombines TRBV11-2 with TRBJ2-1, with 7 bases lining up with TRBD2. Germline loops: CDR1 SGHAT, CDR2 FQNNGV. V was clipped by 5 bases and J by 0 bases; unmatched bases: 13. This CDR3 is 18 amino acids long. The CDR3 DNA reads as TGTGCCAGCAGCGGTCTATCGGGAGGACGGAGCTCCTACAATGAGCAGTTCTTC. Its translation: CASSGLSGGRSSYNEQFF.

This chain uses TRBV4-1 with TRBJ2-1; TRBD2 matches at 14 bases. The CDR3 loop spans 16 amino acids. The J segment lost 9 bases and the V segment lost 1 base, leaving 5 bases of the junction unmatched. In germline, CDR1 is MGHRA, CDR2 YSYEKL. The CDR3 is CASSQVRLAGGAEQFF. CDR3 nucleotide sequence: TGCGCCAGCAGCCAAGTTCGACTAGCGGGAGGGGCTGAGCAGTTCTTC.

The chain has TRBV28 and TRBJ2-7; D perhaps matches TRBD1 (6 bases). Germline CDR1 reads MDHEN; CDR2 reads SYDVKM. The CDR3 loop spans 14 amino acids. V was trimmed by 4 bases and J by 7 bases, leaving 17 bases between them. In DNA, the CDR3 is TGTGCCAGCAGTTCCCGGGACACCATTTGGGAGCAGTACTTC. This sequence encodes CASSSRDTIWEQYF. The full variable domain, with the rest looked up from reference TRBV28 and TRBJ2-7, is DVKVTQSSRYLVKRTGEKVFLECVQDMDHENMFWYRQDPGLGLRLIYFSYDVKMKEKGDIPEGYSVSREKKERFSLILESASTNQTSMYLCASSSRDTIWEQYFGPGTRLTVT.

This chain connects TRBV28 to TRBJ2-5; 11 bases fit TRBD1. V dropped 5 bases and J dropped 2; count of bases not matched to a gene: 7. The CDR3 length is 16 residues. From germline, CDR1 is MDHEN and CDR2 SYDVKM. The CDR3 region has the DNA TGTGCCAGCAGTCCGTGGGGACAGGGGGAGCAAGAGACCCAGTACTTC. Its translation: CASSPWGQGEQETQYF.

The genes are TRBV4-1 and TRBJ1-1, with D possibly being TRBD1 (6 bases). With 3 bases removed from V and 0 bases from J, the gap between germline ends came to 11 bases. Germline V gene data show CDR1 as MGHRA and CDR2 as YSYEKL. The CDR3 extends over 15 amino acids. CDR3 coding DNA: TGCGCCAGCAGCCAGGAACAGGGACTGAACACTGAAGCTTTCTTT. Translated, it gives CASSQEQGLNTEAFF.

For this clone: The sample carries other DNA sequences with the same CDR3. The rearrangement links TRBV5-4 to TRBJ2-7; unclear D gene. V was clipped by 0 bases and J by 3 bases, with 1 base between them. The CDR3 totals 11 residues. Germline V lookup: CDR1 SGHNT, CDR2 YYREEE (reference sequence). CDR3 region: CASSLGYEQYF. The CDR3 nucleotides read TGTGCCAGCAGCTTGGGCTACGAGCAGTACTTC.

V gene TRBV4-1 combines with J gene TRBJ2-1; D unclear. CDR1 MGHRA and CDR2 YSYEKL come from the germline V gene. The CDR3 spans 12 residues. Trimming left V 2 bases short and J 7 bases short, with 6 bases between. The CDR3 nucleotides are TGCGCCAGCAGCCAATACGGAAATGAGCAGTTCTTC. Its translation is CASSQYGNEQFF.

This chain links TRBV5-1 with TRBJ2-6; possibly TRBD1 for D (6 bases). Germline V gene sequence: CDR1 SGHRS, CDR2 YFSETQ. With 6 bases removed from V and 2 bases from J, the gap between germline ends came to 12 bases. The CDR3 loop spans 15 amino acids. The CDR3: CASKGYRAGANVLTF. The CDR3, as DNA: TGCGCCAGCAAAGGGTACAGGGCTGGGGCCAACGTCCTGACTTTC.